A selection of T cell receptor beta chains follows, all from one sample in a study of T cell responses to AZD1222 COVID-19 vaccine. The table came from immunoSEQ multiplex PCR; TCRdb's copy has only in-frame clones and leaves some out. The table has 33,000 or so clones, over 75% seen once. The sample was peripheral blood, taken 28 days after the second AZD1222 dose. Receptor source: an adult who received the AZD1222 COVID-19 vaccine. Each CDR3 is given with its conserved first and last residue. The order of the fields is D gene, clone size, V gene, J gene, CDR3 length, CDR3 DNA, CDR3 protein. D genes are given only for firm matches. Clone sizes are given selectively: once, few, many, or a class where the clone is expanded.

D: .
size: .
V: TRBV2
J: TRBJ1-5
length: 14
DNA: TGTGCCAGCAGTGAACGAGGTGGCAATCAGCCCCAGCATTTT
CDR3: CASSERGGNQPQHF

D: TRBD1
size: .
V: TRBV15
J: TRBJ2-7
length: 14
DNA: TGTGCCACCAGCAGAAGGGACAGGGGGCTCGAGCAGTACTTC
CDR3: CATSRRDRGLEQYF

D: .
size: once
V: TRBV28
J: TRBJ2-7
length: 14
DNA: TGTGCCAGCAGTTTTGTAGGGGTTTCCTACGAGCAGTACTTC
CDR3: CASSFVGVSYEQYF

D: TRBD2
size: .
V: TRBV9
J: TRBJ2-2
length: 15
DNA: TGTGCCAGCAGACTTAGCGGGAGCCACACCGGGGAGCTGTTTTTT
CDR3: CASRLSGSHTGELFF

D: .
size: .
V: TRBV4-1
J: TRBJ1-2
length: 17
DNA: TGCGCCAGCAGCCAAGGGGGCGCGTTGAGGGGGAAGTATGGCTACACCTTC
CDR3: CASSQGGALRGKYGYTF

D: .
size: .
V: TRBV7-3
J: TRBJ2-2
length: 12
DNA: TGTGCCAGCAGCTCGTACACCGGGGAGCTGTTTTTT
CDR3: CASSSYTGELFF

D: TRBD1
size: .
V: TRBV11-2
J: TRBJ1-6
length: 11
DNA: TGTGCCAGCAGATCCGACAGGGCCCTCCACTTT
CDR3: CASRSDRALHF

D: .
size: .
V: TRBV7-9
J: TRBJ1-2
length: 13
DNA: TGTGCCAGCAGCTCCCCGGGAGTCTTGGGCTACACCTTC
CDR3: CASSSPGVLGYTF

D: TRBD1
size: .
V: TRBV7-2
J: TRBJ1-1
length: 12
DNA: TGTGCCAGCAGCCACAGGGGGTCTGAAGCTTTCTTT
CDR3: CASSHRGSEAFF

D: .
size: few
V: TRBV7-9
J: TRBJ2-1
length: 14
DNA: TGTGCCAGCAGCGGGGGACTGACGTACAATGAGCAGTTCTTC
CDR3: CASSGGLTYNEQFF

D: TRBD1
size: .
V: TRBV28
J: TRBJ1-2
length: 15
DNA: TGTGCCAGCAGTTCTCGCGGACAGGGGAACTATGGCTACACCTTC
CDR3: CASSSRGQGNYGYTF

D: .
size: .
V: TRBV5-4
J: TRBJ1-1
length: 14
DNA: TGTGCCAGCAGCTTTTGGGGGATGAACACTGAAGCTTTCTTT
CDR3: CASSFWGMNTEAFF

D: .
size: once
V: TRBV4-3
J: TRBJ1-5
length: 14
DNA: TGCGCCAGCAGCCCCTTCCAGGGCCATCAGCCCCAGCATTTT
CDR3: CASSPFQGHQPQHF

D: .
size: .
V: TRBV12-3/TRBV12-4
J: TRBJ2-7
length: 13
DNA: TGTGCCAGCAGTGCAGGCAGCTCCTACGAGCAGTACTTC
CDR3: CASSAGSSYEQYF

D: .
size: .
V: TRBV28
J: TRBJ2-3
length: 13
DNA: TGTGCCAGTACCCCCCCGGGGGTGGATACGCAGTATTTT
CDR3: CASTPPGVDTQYF

D: .
size: .
V: TRBV6-2/TRBV6-3
J: TRBJ2-7
length: 14
DNA: TGTGCCAGCAGTTCACTGTATAGAGGTAACGAGCAGTACTTC
CDR3: CASSSLYRGNEQYF

D: TRBD2
size: .
V: TRBV7-6
J: TRBJ2-3
length: 15
DNA: TGTGCCAGCAGCTTGGCGAGTGTGGGAGGGGATACGCAGTATTTT
CDR3: CASSLASVGGDTQYF

D: .
size: .
V: TRBV6-2/TRBV6-3
J: TRBJ1-6
length: 14
DNA: TGTGCCAGCAGTTCGGACACACGAATTCTGGCCCTCCACTTT
CDR3: CASSSDTRILALHF

D: .
size: once
V: TRBV28
J: TRBJ2-5
length: 12
DNA: TGTGCCAGCAACCACCAGGGGGAGACCCAGTACTTC
CDR3: CASNHQGETQYF

D: .
size: .
V: TRBV29-1
J: TRBJ1-6
length: 13
DNA: TGCAGCGCCAGACAGACCTATAATTCACCCCTCCACTTT
CDR3: CSARQTYNSPLHF

D: TRBD1
size: .
V: TRBV3-1/TRBV3-2
J: TRBJ1-3
length: 19
DNA: TGTGCCAGCAGCCAAGAAGGGACAGGGGGCGCACGGGGAGGAAACACCATATATTTT
CDR3: CASSQEGTGGARGGNTIYF

D: .
size: .
V: TRBV6-5
J: TRBJ2-1
length: 15
DNA: TGTGCCAGCAGCCGAAGCGGGTCCTCCTACAATGAGCAGTTCTTC
CDR3: CASSRSGSSYNEQFF

D: .
size: .
V: TRBV5-4
J: TRBJ1-2
length: 15
DNA: TGTGCCAGCAGACCAGGGACAATCTGGAGGTATGGCTACACCTTC
CDR3: CASRPGTIWRYGYTF